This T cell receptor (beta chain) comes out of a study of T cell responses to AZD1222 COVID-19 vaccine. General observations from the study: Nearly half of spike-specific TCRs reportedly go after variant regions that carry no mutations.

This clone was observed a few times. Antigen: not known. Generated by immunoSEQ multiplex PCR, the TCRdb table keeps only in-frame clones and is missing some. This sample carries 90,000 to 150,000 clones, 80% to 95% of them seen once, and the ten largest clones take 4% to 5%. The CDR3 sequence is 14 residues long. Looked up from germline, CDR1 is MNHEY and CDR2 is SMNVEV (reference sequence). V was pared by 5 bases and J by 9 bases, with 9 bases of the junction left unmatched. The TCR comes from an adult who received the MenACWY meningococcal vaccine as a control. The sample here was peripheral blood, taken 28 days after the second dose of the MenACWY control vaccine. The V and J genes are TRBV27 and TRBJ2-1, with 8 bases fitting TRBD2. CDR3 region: CASSPGLGKVEQFF. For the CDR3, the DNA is TGTGCCAGCAGTCCGGGACTAGGGAAAGTTGAGCAGTTCTTC.